The rows below give T cell receptor beta chains drawn from one sample of a study of cytomegalovirus exposure and HLA in healthy donors. TCRdb keeps only in-frame clones here, not all; method: immunoSEQ multiplex PCR. The top ten hold under 3% of the sample, which has around 200,000 clones, approximately 85% seen once. Sequencing used PBMCs. These receptors were collected from a woman between 45 and 60 years old in good health and CMV-seronegative. Each CDR3 is given with its conserved first and last residue. The D gene is left open where the match is weak.

cdr3_aa: CASSSSGGYNEQFF; cdr3_nt: TGCGCCAGCAGCTCTAGCGGGGGTTACAATGAGCAGTTCTTC; cdr3_length: 14; v_call: TRBV5-1; j_call: TRBJ2-1; d_call: TRBD2
cdr3_aa: CSSSLARQGGKNIQYF; cdr3_nt: TGTTCCAGCAGCTTAGCTAGACAGGGTGGGAAAAACATTCAGTACTTC; cdr3_length: 16; v_call: TRBV7-9; j_call: TRBJ2-4; d_call: TRBD1
cdr3_aa: CASSLRPGQGAREATDTQYF; cdr3_nt: TGTGCCAGCAGTTTAAGGCCGGGACAGGGGGCGCGGGAAGCTACAGATACGCAGTATTTT; cdr3_length: 20; v_call: TRBV28; j_call: TRBJ2-3; d_call: TRBD1
cdr3_aa: CASSLWTENTEAFF; cdr3_nt: TGTGCCAGCAGCTTGTGGACAGAAAACACTGAAGCTTTCTTT; cdr3_length: 14; v_call: TRBV7-2; j_call: TRBJ1-1; d_call: -
cdr3_aa: CASSEASSGKDEQFF; cdr3_nt: TGTGCCAGCAGTGAAGCTAGTAGCGGGAAGGATGAGCAGTTCTTC; cdr3_length: 15; v_call: TRBV2; j_call: TRBJ2-1; d_call: TRBD2
cdr3_aa: CASSPASGSYNEQFF; cdr3_nt: TGTGCCAGCAGTCCCGCTAGCGGAAGTTACAATGAGCAGTTCTTC; cdr3_length: 15; v_call: TRBV28; j_call: TRBJ2-1; d_call: TRBD2
cdr3_aa: CASSLAGGGYGYTF; cdr3_nt: TGTGCCAGCAGCTTAGCGGGGGGAGGCTATGGCTACACCTTC; cdr3_length: 14; v_call: TRBV7-8; j_call: TRBJ1-2; d_call: -
cdr3_aa: CSVAPGLQRGYTF; cdr3_nt: TGCAGCGTTGCCCCCGGCCTCCAGCGGGGCTACACCTTC; cdr3_length: 13; v_call: TRBV29-1; j_call: TRBJ1-2; d_call: -
cdr3_aa: CASSPGGRNQPQHF; cdr3_nt: TGTGCCAGCAGCCCTGGGGGCAGGAATCAGCCCCAGCATTTT; cdr3_length: 14; v_call: TRBV28; j_call: TRBJ1-5; d_call: -
cdr3_aa: CSSSVNSYEQYF; cdr3_nt: TGTTCCAGCAGCGTCAACTCCTACGAGCAGTACTTC; cdr3_length: 12; v_call: TRBV7-9; j_call: TRBJ2-7; d_call: -